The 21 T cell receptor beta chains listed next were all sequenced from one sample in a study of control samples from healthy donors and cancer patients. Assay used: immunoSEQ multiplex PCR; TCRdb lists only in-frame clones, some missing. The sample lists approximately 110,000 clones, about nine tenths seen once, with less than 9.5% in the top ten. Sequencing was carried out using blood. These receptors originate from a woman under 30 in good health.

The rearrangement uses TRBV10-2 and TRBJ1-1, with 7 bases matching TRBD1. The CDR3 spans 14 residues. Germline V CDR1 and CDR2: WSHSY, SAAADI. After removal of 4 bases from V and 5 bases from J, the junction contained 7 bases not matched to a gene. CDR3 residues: CASSASTGITEAFF. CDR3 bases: TGCGCCAGCAGTGCGTCGACAGGGATTACTGAAGCTTTCTTT.

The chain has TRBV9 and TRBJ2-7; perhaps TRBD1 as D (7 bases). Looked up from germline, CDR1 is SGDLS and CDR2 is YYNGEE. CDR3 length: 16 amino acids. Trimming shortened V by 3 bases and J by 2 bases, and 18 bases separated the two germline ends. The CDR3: CASSASKTGTPYEQYF. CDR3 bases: TGTGCCAGCAGCGCCTCCAAGACAGGGACTCCCTACGAGCAGTACTTC. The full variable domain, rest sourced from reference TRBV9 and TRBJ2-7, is DSGVTQTPKHLITATGQRVTLRCSPRSGDLSVYWYQQSLDQGLQFLIQYYNGEERAKGNILERFSAQQFPDLHSELNLSSLELGDSALYFCASSASKTGTPYEQYFGPGTRLTVT.

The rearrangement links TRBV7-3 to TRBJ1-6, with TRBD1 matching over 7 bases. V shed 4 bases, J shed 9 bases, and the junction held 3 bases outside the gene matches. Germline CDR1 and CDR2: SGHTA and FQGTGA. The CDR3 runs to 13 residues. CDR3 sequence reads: CASSWDRASPLHF. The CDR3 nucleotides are TGTGCCAGCAGCTGGGACAGAGCTTCACCCCTCCACTTT.

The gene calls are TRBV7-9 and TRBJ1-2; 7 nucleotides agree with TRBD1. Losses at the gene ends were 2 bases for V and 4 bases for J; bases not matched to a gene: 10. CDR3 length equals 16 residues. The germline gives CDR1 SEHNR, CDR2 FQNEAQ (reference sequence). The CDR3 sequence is CASSLNYGTDPYGYTF. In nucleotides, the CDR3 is TGTGCCAGCAGCTTAAACTACGGGACAGATCCCTATGGCTACACCTTC. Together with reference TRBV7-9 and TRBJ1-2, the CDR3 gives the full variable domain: DTGVSQNPRHKITKRGQNVTFRCDPISEHNRLYWYRQTLGQGPEFLTYFQNEAQLEKSRLLSDRFSAERPKGSFSTLEIQRTEQGDSAMYLCASSLNYGTDPYGYTFGSGTRLTVV.

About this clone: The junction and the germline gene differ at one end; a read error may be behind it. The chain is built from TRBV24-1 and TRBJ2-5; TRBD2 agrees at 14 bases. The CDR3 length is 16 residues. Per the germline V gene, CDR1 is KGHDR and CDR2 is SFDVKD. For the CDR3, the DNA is TGTGCCACCAGTGAGACTAGCGGGGGGGCCCAACAGACCCAGTACTTC. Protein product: CATSETSGGAQQTQYF.

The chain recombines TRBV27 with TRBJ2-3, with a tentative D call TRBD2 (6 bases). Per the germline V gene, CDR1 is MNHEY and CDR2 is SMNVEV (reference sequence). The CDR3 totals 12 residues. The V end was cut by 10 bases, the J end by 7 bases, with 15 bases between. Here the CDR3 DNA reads TGTGCCACCGGCGGGGCGCAATATACGCAGTATTTT. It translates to CATGGAQYTQYF.

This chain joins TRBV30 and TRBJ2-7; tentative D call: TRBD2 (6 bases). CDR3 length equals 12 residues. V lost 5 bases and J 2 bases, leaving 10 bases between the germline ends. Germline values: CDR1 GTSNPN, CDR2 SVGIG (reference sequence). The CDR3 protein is CAWGGTTYEQYF. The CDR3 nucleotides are TGTGCCTGGGGCGGGACGACCTACGAGCAGTACTTC.

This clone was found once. The CDR3 DNA reads as TGTGCCAGCAGCTTAGCGGGACAGGGGAGTGAGGATGGCTACACCTTC. Translating gives CASSLAGQGSEDGYTF. The chain joins TRBV7-9 to TRBJ1-2; 10 nucleotides agree with TRBD1. Trimming removed 0 bases from V and 6 bases from J; junction bases left unmatched: 7. The germline gives CDR1 SEHNR, CDR2 FQNEAQ (reference sequence). The CDR3 length is 16 residues. The full variable domain, rest sourced from reference TRBV7-9 and TRBJ1-2, is DTGVSQNPRHKITKRGQNVTFRCDPISEHNRLYWYRQTLGQGPEFLTYFQNEAQLEKSRLLSDRFSAERPKGSFSTLEIQRTEQGDSAMYLCASSLAGQGSEDGYTFGSGTRLTVV.

This CDR3 is CASSVRTSGSSSNEQFF. The CDR3 DNA is TGTGCCAGTAGTGTCCGGACTAGCGGGAGTTCTAGCAATGAGCAGTTCTTC. This chain uses TRBV19 with TRBJ2-1; 13 bases align to TRBD2. With 5 bases clipped from V and 6 bases from J, the junction kept 10 bases outside the gene matches. There are 17 residues in the CDR3. The V gene's germline CDR1 is LNHDA and CDR2 SQIVND (reference sequence).

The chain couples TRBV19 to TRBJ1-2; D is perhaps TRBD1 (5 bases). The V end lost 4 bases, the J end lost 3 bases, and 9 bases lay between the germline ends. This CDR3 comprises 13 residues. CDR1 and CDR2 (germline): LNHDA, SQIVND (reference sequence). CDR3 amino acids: CASSTGNYYGYTF. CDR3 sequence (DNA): TGTGCCAGTAGTACAGGGAACTACTATGGCTACACCTTC.

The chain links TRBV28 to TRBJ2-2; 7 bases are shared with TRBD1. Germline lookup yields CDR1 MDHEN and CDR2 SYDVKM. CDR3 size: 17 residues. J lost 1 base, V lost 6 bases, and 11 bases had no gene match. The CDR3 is CASRGHRGGKNTGELFF. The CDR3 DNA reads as TGTGCCAGCAGGGGGCACAGGGGTGGGAAGAACACCGGGGAGCTGTTTTTT. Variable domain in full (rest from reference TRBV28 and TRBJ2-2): DVKVTQSSRYLVKRTGEKVFLECVQDMDHENMFWYRQDPGLGLRLIYFSYDVKMKEKGDIPEGYSVSREKKERFSLILESASTNQTSMYLCASRGHRGGKNTGELFFGEGSRLTVL.

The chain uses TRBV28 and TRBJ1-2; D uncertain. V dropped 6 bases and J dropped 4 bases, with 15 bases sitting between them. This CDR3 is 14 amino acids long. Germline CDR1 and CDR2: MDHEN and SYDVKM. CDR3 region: CASSSSGRVYGYTF. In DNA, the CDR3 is TGTGCCAGCAGCTCCTCCGGTAGGGTCTATGGCTACACCTTC.

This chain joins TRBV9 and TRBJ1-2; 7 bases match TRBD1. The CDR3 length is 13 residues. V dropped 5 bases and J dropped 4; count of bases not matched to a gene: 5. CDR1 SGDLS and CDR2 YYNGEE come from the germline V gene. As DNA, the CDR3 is TGTGCCAGCAGTGCTGGGACAGTCTATGGCTACACCTTC. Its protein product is CASSAGTVYGYTF.

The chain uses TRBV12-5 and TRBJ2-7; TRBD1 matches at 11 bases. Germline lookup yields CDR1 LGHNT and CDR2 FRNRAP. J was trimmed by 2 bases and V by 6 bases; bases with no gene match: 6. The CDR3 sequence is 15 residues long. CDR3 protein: CASGRGTGGTYEQYF. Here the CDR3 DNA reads TGTGCTAGTGGCCGGGGGACAGGGGGAACCTACGAGCAGTACTTC.

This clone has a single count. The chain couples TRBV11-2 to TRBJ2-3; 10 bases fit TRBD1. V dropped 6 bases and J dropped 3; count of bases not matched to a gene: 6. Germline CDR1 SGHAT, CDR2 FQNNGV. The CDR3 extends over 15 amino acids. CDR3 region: CASRPTDRGTDTQYF. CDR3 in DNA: TGTGCCAGCAGACCAACGGACAGGGGGACAGATACGCAGTATTTT.

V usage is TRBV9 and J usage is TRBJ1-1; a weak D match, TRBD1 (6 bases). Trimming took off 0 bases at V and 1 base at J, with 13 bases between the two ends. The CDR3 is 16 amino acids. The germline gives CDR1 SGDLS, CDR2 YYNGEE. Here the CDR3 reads CASSVDDGQRNTEAFF. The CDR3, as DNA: TGTGCCAGCAGCGTAGATGACGGACAGAGGAACACTGAAGCTTTCTTT. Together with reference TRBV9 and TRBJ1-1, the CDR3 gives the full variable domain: DSGVTQTPKHLITATGQRVTLRCSPRSGDLSVYWYQQSLDQGLQFLIQYYNGEERAKGNILERFSAQQFPDLHSELNLSSLELGDSALYFCASSVDDGQRNTEAFFGQGTRLTVV.

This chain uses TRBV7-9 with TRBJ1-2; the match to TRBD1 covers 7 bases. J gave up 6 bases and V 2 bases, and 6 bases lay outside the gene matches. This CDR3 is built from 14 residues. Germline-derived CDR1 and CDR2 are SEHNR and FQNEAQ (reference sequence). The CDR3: CASSLRTGVNGYTF. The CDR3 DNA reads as TGTGCCAGCAGCTTACGGACAGGCGTTAATGGCTACACCTTC.

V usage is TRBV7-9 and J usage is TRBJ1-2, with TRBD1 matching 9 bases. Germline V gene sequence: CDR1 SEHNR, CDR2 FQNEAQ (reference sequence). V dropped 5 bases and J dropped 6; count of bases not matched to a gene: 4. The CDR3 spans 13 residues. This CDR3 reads CASSRTGGDGYTF. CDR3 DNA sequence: TGTGCCAGCAGCCGCACAGGGGGCGATGGCTACACCTTC. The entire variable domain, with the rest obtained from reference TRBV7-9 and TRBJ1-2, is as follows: DTGVSQNPRHKITKRGQNVTFRCDPISEHNRLYWYRQTLGQGPEFLTYFQNEAQLEKSRLLSDRFSAERPKGSFSTLEIQRTEQGDSAMYLCASSRTGGDGYTFGSGTRLTVV.

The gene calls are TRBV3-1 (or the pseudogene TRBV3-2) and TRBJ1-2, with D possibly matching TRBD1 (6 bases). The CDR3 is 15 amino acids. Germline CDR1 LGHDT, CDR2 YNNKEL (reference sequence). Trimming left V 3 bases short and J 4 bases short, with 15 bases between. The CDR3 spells CASSQGEQGGYGYTF. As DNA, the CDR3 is TGTGCCAGCAGCCAGGGGGAACAGGGCGGCTATGGCTACACCTTC.

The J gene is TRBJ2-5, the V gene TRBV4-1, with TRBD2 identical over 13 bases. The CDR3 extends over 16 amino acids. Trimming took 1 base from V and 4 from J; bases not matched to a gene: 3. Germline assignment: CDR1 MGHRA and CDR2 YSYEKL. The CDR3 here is CASSQGTSGRRETQYF. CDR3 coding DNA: TGCGCCAGCAGCCAAGGGACTAGCGGGAGAAGAGAGACCCAGTACTTC.

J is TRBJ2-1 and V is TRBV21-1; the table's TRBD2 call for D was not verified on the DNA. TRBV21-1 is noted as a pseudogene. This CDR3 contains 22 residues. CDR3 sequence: CASSKALLGGGAPGSSYNEQFF. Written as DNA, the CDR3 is TGTGCCAGCAGCAAAGCGCTCCTGGGCGGGGGCGCTCCTGGCAGCTCCTACAATGAGCAGTTCTTC.